A selection of T cell receptor beta chains follows, all from one sample in a study of CD8 T cells in ankylosing spondylitis. In TCRdb, the 5' RACE reads were re-called with MiXCR into one record per CDR3 protein. Altogether a few hundred thousand distinct CDR3 sequences are present, roughly 10% being singletons, with the ten largest covering 8% to 9.5%. The sample consisted of blood, either unsorted or a sorted T cell fraction (not recorded which). The receptors come from a female donor with ankylosing spondylitis or in good health (not recorded which). Both conserved end residues are part of each CDR3. A D gene is named only where the DNA matches it firmly. The size field is filled for only some rows; it gives once, few, many or a size class.

d_call	v_call	j_call	clone_size	cdr3_aa	cdr3_nt
TRBD2	TRBV28	TRBJ2-3	many	CASSVGLAIRTTTDTQYF	TGTGCCAGCAGTGTGGGACTAGCGATTCGGACTACCACAGATACGCAGTATTTT
-	TRBV18	TRBJ2-2	few	CASSRRRGDTGELFF	TGTGCCAGCTCACGCAGGAGAGGCGACACCGGGGAGCTGTTTTTT
TRBD1	TRBV27	TRBJ2-3	-	CASRPGTAFSDTQYF	TGTGCCAGCAGGCCGGGGACAGCTTTCTCAGATACGCAGTATTTT
-	TRBV7-9	TRBJ2-1	many	CASRKIGSNEQFF	TGTGCCAGCAGAAAAATTGGGAGCAATGAGCAGTTCTTC
-	TRBV28	TRBJ2-1	many	CASSLPDNEQFF	TGTGCCAGCAGTTTACCTGACAATGAGCAGTTCTTC
TRBD2	TRBV20-1	TRBJ2-3	many	CSAKSGGAADTQYF	TGCAGTGCTAAAAGCGGGGGGGCCGCAGATACGCAGTATTTT
-	TRBV5-1	TRBJ2-3	many	CASSSTTPGGAGTTDTQYF	TGCGCCAGCAGCTCAACAACCCCAGGGGGAGCGGGGACCACAGATACGCAGTATTTT
-	TRBV5-6	TRBJ2-7	-	CASSIGQLTYEQYF	TGTGCCAGCAGCATAGGACAGCTAACCTACGAGCAGTACTTC
-	TRBV12-3/TRBV12-4	TRBJ1-1	-	CASSLVPGRRVSTEAFF	TGTGCCAGCAGTTTAGTCCCGGGGCGGAGGGTAAGCACTGAAGCTTTCTTT
-	TRBV3-1	TRBJ2-3	-	CASSPTSGTDITDTQYF	TGTGCCAGCAGCCCGACCTCCGGGACCGACATCACAGATACGCAGTATTTT
TRBD1	TRBV5-6	TRBJ2-1	many	CASSLRQGSYEQFF	TGTGCCAGCAGCTTGCGACAGGGGTCTTATGAGCAGTTCTTC
TRBD2	TRBV12-3/TRBV12-4	TRBJ2-3	many	CASTSGLAGEYSTDTQYF	TGTGCCAGCACCTCGGGACTAGCGGGAGAGTATAGCACAGATACGCAGTATTTT
TRBD1	TRBV15	TRBJ1-6	few	CATGRDRGSPLHF	TGTGCCACTGGCCGGGACAGGGGCTCACCCCTCCACTTT
TRBD2	TRBV5-1	TRBJ2-1	many	CASQAGGQYNEQFF	TGCGCCAGCCAAGCGGGGGGGCAATACAATGAGCAGTTCTTC
TRBD1	TRBV9	TRBJ2-7	-	CASSPPGGGSYEQYF	TGTGCCAGCAGCCCTCCAGGGGGCGGCTCCTACGAGCAGTACTTC
TRBD2	TRBV24-1	TRBJ2-1	many	CATSDLRASGSSYNEQFF	TGTGCCACCAGTGATTTGAGAGCTAGCGGGAGCTCCTACAATGAGCAGTTCTTC
-	TRBV28	TRBJ2-2	-	CASSFSSTTSGELFF	TGTGCCAGCAGTTTTTCGTCTACCACGTCCGGGGAGCTGTTTTTT
TRBD1	TRBV7-2	TRBJ1-2	few	CASSPQGAAGYTF	TGTGCCAGCAGCCCACAGGGGGCCGCGGGCTACACCTTC
TRBD1	TRBV20-1	TRBJ1-4	many	CSARDLIQDRGEKLFF	TGCAGTGCTAGAGATCTTATTCAGGACAGGGGAGAAAAACTGTTTTTT
TRBD1	TRBV28	TRBJ1-1	many	CASSGQGRAEAFF	TGTGCCAGCAGTGGACAGGGAAGGGCTGAAGCTTTCTTT